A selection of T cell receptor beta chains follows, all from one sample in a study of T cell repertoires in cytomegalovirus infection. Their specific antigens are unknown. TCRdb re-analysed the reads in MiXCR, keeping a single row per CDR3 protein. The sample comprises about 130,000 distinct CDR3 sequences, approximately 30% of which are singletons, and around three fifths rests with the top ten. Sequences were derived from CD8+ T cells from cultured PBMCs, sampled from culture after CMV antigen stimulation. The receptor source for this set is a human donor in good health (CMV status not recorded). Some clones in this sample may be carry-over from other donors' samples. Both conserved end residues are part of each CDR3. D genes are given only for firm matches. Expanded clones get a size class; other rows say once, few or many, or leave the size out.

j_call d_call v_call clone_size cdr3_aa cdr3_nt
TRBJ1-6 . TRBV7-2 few CASVPTPNSPLHF TGTGCCAGCGTCCCGACCCCAAATTCACCCCTCCACTTT
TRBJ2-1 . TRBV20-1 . CSARDPNYMNEQFF TGCAGTGCTAGAGACCCCAATTATATGAATGAGCAGTTCTTC
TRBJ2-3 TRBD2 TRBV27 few CASSFARGGTDTQYF TGTGCCAGCAGTTTCGCGCGGGGGGGCACAGATACGCAGTATTTT
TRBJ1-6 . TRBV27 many CASILPQGSNSPLHF TGTGCCAGCATATTACCGCAGGGCTCCAATTCACCCCTCCACTTT
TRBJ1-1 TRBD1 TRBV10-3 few CASNDRVNTEAFF TGTGCCTCCAACGACAGGGTTAACACTGAAGCTTTCTTT
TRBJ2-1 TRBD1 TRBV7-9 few CASRPTGVGYYNEQFF TGTGCCAGCAGGCCGACAGGGGTGGGGTACTACAATGAGCAGTTCTTC
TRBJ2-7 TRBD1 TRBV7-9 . CASSQRQGSHEQYF TGTGCCAGCAGCCAAAGACAGGGGTCCCACGAGCAGTACTTC
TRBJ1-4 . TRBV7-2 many CASSSSGQINEKLFF TGTGCCAGCAGCTCTTCCGGGCAGATTAATGAAAAACTGTTTTTT
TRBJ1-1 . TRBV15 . CATSRDLGTMNTEAFF TGTGCCACCAGCAGAGATTTGGGTACGATGAACACTGAAGCTTTCTTT
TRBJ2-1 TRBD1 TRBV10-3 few CAISETWTGVGNEQFF TGTGCCATCAGTGAGACCTGGACAGGGGTAGGAAATGAGCAGTTCTTC
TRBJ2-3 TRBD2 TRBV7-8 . CASSLISGGPDTQYF TGTGCCAGCAGCCTAATTAGCGGGGGCCCAGATACGCAGTATTTT
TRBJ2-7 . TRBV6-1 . CASRTGPTAYEQYF TGTGCCAGCAGGACAGGTCCGACGGCATACGAGCAGTACTTC
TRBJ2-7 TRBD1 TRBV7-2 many CASSPPGTGYEQYF TGTGCCAGCAGCCCCCCGGGGACAGGCTACGAGCAGTACTTC
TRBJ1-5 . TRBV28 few CASSLVVNQPQHF TGTGCCAGCAGTTTAGTGGTCAATCAGCCCCAGCATTTT
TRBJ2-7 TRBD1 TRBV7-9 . CASSLARTGGYEQYF TGTGCCAGCAGCTTAGCTCGGACAGGGGGCTACGAGCAGTACTTC
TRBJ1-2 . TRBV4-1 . CASSFQSGAYGYTF TGCGCCAGCAGCTTCCAGTCGGGGGCCTATGGCTACACCTTC
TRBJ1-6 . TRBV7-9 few CASSLARGGSPLHF TGTGCCAGCAGCTTAGCGAGGGGGGGTAGTCCCCTCCACTTT
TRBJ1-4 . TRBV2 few CASITGRGLNEKLFF TGTGCCAGCATAACAGGGAGAGGTCTAAACGAAAAACTGTTTTTT
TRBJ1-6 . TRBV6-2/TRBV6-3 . CASSYLLPGRNNSPLHF TGTGCCAGCAGTTACCTCCTGCCGGGACGGAATAATTCACCCCTCCACTTT
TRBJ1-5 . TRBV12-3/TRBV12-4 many CASWPWGRSNQPQHF TGTGCCAGCTGGCCTTGGGGGAGAAGCAATCAGCCCCAGCATTTT
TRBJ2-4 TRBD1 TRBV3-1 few CASSNTGGLAKNIQYF TGTGCCAGCAGCAACACAGGGGGATTAGCCAAAAACATTCAGTACTTC
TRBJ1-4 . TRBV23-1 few CASTLSRRRVGRKLFF TGCGCCAGCACCCTATCCCGCCGCAGAGTTGGGAGAAAACTGTTTTTT
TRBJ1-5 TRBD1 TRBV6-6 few CASRWDRETYSNQPQHF TGTGCCAGCAGGTGGGACAGGGAAACTTATAGCAATCAGCCCCAGCATTTT
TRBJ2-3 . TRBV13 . CASSSTGGSRTDTQYF TGTGCCAGCAGCAGCACGGGGGGCTCGCGCACAGATACGCAGTATTTT
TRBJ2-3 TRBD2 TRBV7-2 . CASSLDIAGGWPDTQYF TGTGCCAGCAGCTTAGACATAGCGGGGGGTTGGCCAGATACGCAGTATTTT
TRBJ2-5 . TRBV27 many CASSQTGHQETQYF TGTGCCAGCAGTCAGACAGGTCACCAAGAGACCCAGTACTTC
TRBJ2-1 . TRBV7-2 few CASSLHRTSYNEQFF TGTGCCAGCAGCTTACACCGAACTAGCTACAATGAGCAGTTCTTC
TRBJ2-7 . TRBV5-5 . CASSLPGQSLAPEQYF TGTGCCAGCAGCTTGCCCGGACAGAGTCTCGCCCCCGAGCAGTACTTC
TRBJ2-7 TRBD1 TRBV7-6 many CASSLASEWDRAYEQYF TGTGCCAGCAGCTTAGCGTCCGAATGGGACAGAGCCTACGAGCAGTACTTC
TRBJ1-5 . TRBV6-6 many CASNLVLREPQHF TGTGCCAGCAACCTTGTTTTGAGGGAGCCCCAGCATTTT
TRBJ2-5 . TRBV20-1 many CSASLRGPHLQETQYF TGCAGTGCTTCTCTCAGGGGACCCCACCTCCAAGAGACCCAGTACTTC